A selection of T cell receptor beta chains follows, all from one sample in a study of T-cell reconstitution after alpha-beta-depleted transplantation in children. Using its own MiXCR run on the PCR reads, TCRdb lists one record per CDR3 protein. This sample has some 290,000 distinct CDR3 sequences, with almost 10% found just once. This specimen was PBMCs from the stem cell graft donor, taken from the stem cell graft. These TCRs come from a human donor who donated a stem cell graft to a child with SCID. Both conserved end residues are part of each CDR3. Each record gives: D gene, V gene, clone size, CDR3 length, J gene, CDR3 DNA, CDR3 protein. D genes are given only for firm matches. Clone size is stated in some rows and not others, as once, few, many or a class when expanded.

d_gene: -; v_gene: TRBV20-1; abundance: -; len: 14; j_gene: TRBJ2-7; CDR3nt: TGCAGTGCCCTGGGCCCAGATCTCTCCTACGAGCAGTACTTC; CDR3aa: CSALGPDLSYEQYF
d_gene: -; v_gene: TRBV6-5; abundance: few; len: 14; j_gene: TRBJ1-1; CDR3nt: TGTGCCAGCATTAAACGGGGGGGAAACACTGAAGCTTTCTTT; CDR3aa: CASIKRGGNTEAFF
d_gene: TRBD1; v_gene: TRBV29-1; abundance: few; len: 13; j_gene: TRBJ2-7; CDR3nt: TGCAGCGTTGGACAGGGGGAAGCCTACGAGCAGTACTTC; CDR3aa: CSVGQGEAYEQYF
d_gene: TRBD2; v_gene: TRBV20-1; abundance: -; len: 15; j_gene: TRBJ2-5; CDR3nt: TGCAGTGCTAGAGTCCCGGGACTAGATTTTCAGACCCAGTACTTC; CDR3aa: CSARVPGLDFQTQYF
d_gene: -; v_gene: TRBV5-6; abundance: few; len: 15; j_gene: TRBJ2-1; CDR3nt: TGTGCCAGCAGCTTAAAGCGTCAAGGAAGCTATGAGCAGTTCTTC; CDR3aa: CASSLKRQGSYEQFF
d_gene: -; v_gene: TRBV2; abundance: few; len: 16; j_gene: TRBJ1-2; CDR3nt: TGTGCCAGCAGGGTGGGACATTCCCCAGCTAACTATGGCTACACCTTC; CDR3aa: CASRVGHSPANYGYTF
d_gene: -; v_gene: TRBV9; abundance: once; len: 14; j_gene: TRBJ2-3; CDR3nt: TGTGCCAGCAACCCGTCGGGGGCCACAGATACGCAGTATTTT; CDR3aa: CASNPSGATDTQYF
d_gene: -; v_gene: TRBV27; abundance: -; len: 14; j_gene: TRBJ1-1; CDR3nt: TGTGCCAGCAGTTCTCTCCTCACGAACACTGAAGCTTTCTTT; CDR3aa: CASSSLLTNTEAFF
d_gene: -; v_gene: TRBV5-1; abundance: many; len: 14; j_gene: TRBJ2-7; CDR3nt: TGCGCCAGCAGCTTGGCGACGGGGGCCTACGAGCAGTACTTC; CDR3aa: CASSLATGAYEQYF
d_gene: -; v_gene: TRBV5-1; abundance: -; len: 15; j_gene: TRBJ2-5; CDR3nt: TGCGCCAGCAGCTTGGCCCGTACAGGACGGGAGACCCAGTACTTC; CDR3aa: CASSLARTGRETQYF
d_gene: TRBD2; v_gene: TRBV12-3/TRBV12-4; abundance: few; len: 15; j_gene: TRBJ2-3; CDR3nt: TGTGCCAGCAGACGTTCTAGCGGTAGCACAGATACGCAGTATTTT; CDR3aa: CASRRSSGSTDTQYF
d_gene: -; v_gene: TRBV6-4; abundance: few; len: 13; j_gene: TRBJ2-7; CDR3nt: TGTGCCAGCAGGCCGGACGGAAGCTACGAGCAGTACTTC; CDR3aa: CASRPDGSYEQYF
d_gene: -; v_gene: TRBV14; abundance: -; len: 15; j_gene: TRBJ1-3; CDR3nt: TGTGCCAGCAGCCAAGACCTCGGAGGTGGAAACACCATATATTTT; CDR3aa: CASSQDLGGGNTIYF
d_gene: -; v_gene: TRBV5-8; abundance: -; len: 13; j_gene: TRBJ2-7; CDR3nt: TGTGCCAGCAGCTTCGGACTTGTAGGAGAGCAGTACTTC; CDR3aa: CASSFGLVGEQYF
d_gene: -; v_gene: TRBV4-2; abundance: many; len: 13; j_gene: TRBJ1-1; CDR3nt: TGTGCCAGCAGCCAAGGGGGGTCTACTGAAGCTTTCTTT; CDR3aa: CASSQGGSTEAFF
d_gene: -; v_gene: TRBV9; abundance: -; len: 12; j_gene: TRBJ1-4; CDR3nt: TGTGCCAGCAGCGAACGAGGGGAAAAACTGTTTTTT; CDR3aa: CASSERGEKLFF
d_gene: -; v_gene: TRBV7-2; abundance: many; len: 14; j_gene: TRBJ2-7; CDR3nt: TGTGCCAGCAGCACCAGGTCCCCACCCTACGAGCAGTACTTC; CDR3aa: CASSTRSPPYEQYF
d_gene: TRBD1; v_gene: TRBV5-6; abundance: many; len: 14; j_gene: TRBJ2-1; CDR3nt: TGTGCCAGCAGCTTCGGACTGGGACAGTTTGAGCAGTTCTTC; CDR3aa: CASSFGLGQFEQFF
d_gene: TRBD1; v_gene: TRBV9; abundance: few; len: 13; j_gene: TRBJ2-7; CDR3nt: TGTGCCAGCAGCCAGGGGGTCCCCTACGAGCAGTACTTC; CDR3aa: CASSQGVPYEQYF
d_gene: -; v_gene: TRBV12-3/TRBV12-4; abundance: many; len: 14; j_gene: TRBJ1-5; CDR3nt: TGTGCCAGCACCCCAGGTGGGAGCAATCAGCCCCAGCATTTT; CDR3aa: CASTPGGSNQPQHF
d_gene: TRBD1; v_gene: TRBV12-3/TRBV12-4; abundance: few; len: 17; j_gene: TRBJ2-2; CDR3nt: TGTGCCAGCAGTTCCCTGAGATCCGACAGGGTGGCCGGGGAGCTGTTTTTT; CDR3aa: CASSSLRSDRVAGELFF
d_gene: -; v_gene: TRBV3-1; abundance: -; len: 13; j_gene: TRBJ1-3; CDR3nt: TGTGCCAGCAGTTGGAGTGAAGGAAACACCATATATTTT; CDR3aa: CASSWSEGNTIYF
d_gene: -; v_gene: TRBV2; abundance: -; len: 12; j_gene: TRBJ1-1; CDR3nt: TGTGCCAGGTACGAGTTAAGGCAAGAAGCTTTCTTT; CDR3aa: CARYELRQEAFF
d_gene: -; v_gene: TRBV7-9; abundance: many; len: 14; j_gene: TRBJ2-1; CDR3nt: TGTGCCAGCTGCCCTGGGGGGAACTACAATGAGCAGTTCTTC; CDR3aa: CASCPGGNYNEQFF
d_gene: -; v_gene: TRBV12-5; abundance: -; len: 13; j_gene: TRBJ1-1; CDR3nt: TGTGCTAGTCTTTACGGGGAGAACACTGAAGCTTTCTTT; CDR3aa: CASLYGENTEAFF
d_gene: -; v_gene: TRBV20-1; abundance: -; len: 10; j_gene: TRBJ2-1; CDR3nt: TGCAGTGCTAGAGACCTGGAGCAGTTCTTC; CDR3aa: CSARDLEQFF
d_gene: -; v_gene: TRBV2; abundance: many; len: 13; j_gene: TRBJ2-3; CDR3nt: TGTGCCAGCAGTGGCCAGGGGACAGATACGCAGTATTTT; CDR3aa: CASSGQGTDTQYF
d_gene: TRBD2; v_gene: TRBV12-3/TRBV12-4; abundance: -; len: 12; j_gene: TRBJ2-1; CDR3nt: TGTGCCAGCAGTTTCGCGGGGGGCGAGCAGTTCTTC; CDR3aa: CASSFAGGEQFF
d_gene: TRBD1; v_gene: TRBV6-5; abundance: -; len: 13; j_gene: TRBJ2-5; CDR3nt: TGTGCCAGCAGCTACAGGGGAAAAGAGACCCAGTACTTC; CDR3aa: CASSYRGKETQYF
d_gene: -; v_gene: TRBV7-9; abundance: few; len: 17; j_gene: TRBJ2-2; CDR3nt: TGTGCCAGCAGCTTAGCCGGGACAAGGAAGAACACCGGGGAGCTGTTTTTT; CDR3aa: CASSLAGTRKNTGELFF
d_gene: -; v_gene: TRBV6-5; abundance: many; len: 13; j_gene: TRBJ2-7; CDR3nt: TGTGCCAGCAGTACAGGGCCCCCATACGAGCAGTACTTC; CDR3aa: CASSTGPPYEQYF
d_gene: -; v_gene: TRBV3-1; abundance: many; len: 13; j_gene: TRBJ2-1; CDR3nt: TGTGCCAGCAGCCAAGAGACCAGGAATGAGCAGTTCTTC; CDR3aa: CASSQETRNEQFF
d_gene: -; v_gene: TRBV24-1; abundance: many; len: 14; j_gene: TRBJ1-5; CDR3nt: TGTGCCACCAGTGATTTAACCAGCAATCAGCCCCAGCATTTT; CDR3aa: CATSDLTSNQPQHF
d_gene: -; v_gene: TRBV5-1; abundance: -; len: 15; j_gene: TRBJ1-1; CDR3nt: TGCGCCAGCAGCTTGGCCCTAGGGGGTCACACTGAAGCTTTCTTT; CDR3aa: CASSLALGGHTEAFF